One and the same sample provided the 2 T cell receptor beta chains below, sequenced in a study of cytomegalovirus exposure and HLA in healthy donors. PCR amplification relied on 60 Vbeta primers (plus 13 Jbeta primers). Profiled with immunoSEQ multiplex PCR; TCRdb holds only in-frame clones, not every one. The sample records some 250,000 clones, about 81% being singletons. What was sequenced was PBMCs. The source is a middle-aged woman in good health and CMV-seropositive.

This chain links TRBV4-2 with TRBJ2-5; TRBD2 matches at 11 bases. The end of the DNA aligns better with TRBJ2-7, so the J call may be wrong. Looked up from germline, CDR1 is LGHNA and CDR2 is YNFKEQ. The CDR3 is made up of 15 amino acids. CDR3 sequence reads: CASSPGGLADYEQYF. The CDR3, as DNA: TGTGCCAGCAGCCCGGGGGGACTAGCGGACTACGAGCAGTACTTC.

The chain uses TRBV2 and TRBJ1-5, with a tentative D call TRBD1 (6 bases). V lost 6 bases and J lost 0, with 15 bases in between. There are 16 residues in the CDR3. Germline lookup yields CDR1 SNHLY and CDR2 FYNNEI. CDR3 amino acids: CASSGPTGLSNQPQHF. CDR3 DNA sequence: TGTGCCAGCAGCGGCCCGACAGGTCTTAGCAATCAGCCCCAGCATTTT.